This T cell receptor (beta chain) was sequenced in a study of blood T cell repertoires in COVID-19. In the study overall: The analysed material was cDNA or gDNA that came from T cells, B-cell-depleted T cells, or PBMCs.

Per germline, CDR1 SNHLY and CDR2 FYNNEI. Between the trimmed V and J ends, which lost 5 bases and 2 bases, there was a span of 10 bases. This CDR3 is 14 amino acids long. Enrolled during active infection, Seattle patients were then followed longitudinally. In the original analysis: Estimation of nucleated cell counts was performed using reference gene primer amplification. Assay used: immunoSEQ multiplex PCR; TCRdb lists only in-frame clones, some missing. The V and J calls and clone size were taken over from that table, and D and trimming were inferred from the DNA. The data show 200,000 to 300,000 clones, 80% to 95% seen once.

This receptor was identified in a man under 40 with COVID-19, enrolled during active disease. The sequencing sample was made of peripheral blood. The chain has TRBV2 and TRBJ1-3; D call uncertain. CDR3 in DNA: TGTGCCAGCAGTCGGAGGGAACCTGGAAACACCATATATTTT. Translated: CASSRREPGNTIYF.